A selection of T cell receptor beta chains follows, all from one sample in a study of cytomegalovirus exposure and HLA in healthy donors. TCRdb's table, derived via immunoSEQ multiplex PCR, lists solely in-frame clones and lacks some. The ten most abundant clones cover approximately 2.4% of a sample with 70,000 or so clones. Sequenced input: PBMCs. The receptors originated from a female donor in good health and CMV-seropositive. The CDR3 runs from the conserved cysteine through the conserved F or W. D genes are given only for firm matches.

15	TRBV10-3	.	TRBJ2-1	CAISEIRSSYNEQFF	TGTGCCATCAGTGAAATCCGCAGCTCCTACAATGAGCAGTTCTTC
17	TRBV19	TRBD1	TRBJ1-5	CASSMGQGGGGNQPQHF	TGTGCCAGTAGTATGGGACAGGGAGGTGGTGGCAATCAGCCCCAGCATTTT
16	TRBV7-9	TRBD1	TRBJ2-7	CASTANGRDRLYEQYF	TGTGCCAGCACCGCCAACGGCCGGGACAGATTATACGAGCAGTACTTC
16	TRBV6-5	.	TRBJ2-3	CASSYSGASGTDTQYF	TGTGCCAGCAGTTACTCGGGGGCTAGCGGAACAGATACGCAGTATTTT
16	TRBV15	TRBD2	TRBJ2-1	CATSRDWTSGSNEQFF	TGTGCCACCAGCAGAGATTGGACTAGCGGGAGCAATGAGCAGTTCTTC
14	TRBV27	.	TRBJ1-1	CASSLYFEGAEAFF	TGTGCCAGCAGTTTGTATTTCGAAGGGGCTGAAGCTTTCTTT
15	TRBV10-3	TRBD1	TRBJ1-1	CAISGTGDDNTEAFF	TGTGCCATCAGCGGGACAGGGGACGATAACACTGAAGCTTTCTTT
15	TRBV30	TRBD1	TRBJ1-2	CAWSPPDRALYGYTF	TGTGCCTGGAGTCCACCGGACAGGGCTCTCTATGGCTACACCTTC
11	TRBV7-9	.	TRBJ1-1	CATEGNTEAFF	TGTGCCACCGAGGGGAACACTGAAGCTTTCTTT
14	TRBV10-3	.	TRBJ1-2	CAGRSTGVNYGYTF	TGTGCCGGACGATCTACAGGAGTTAACTATGGCTACACCTTC
15	TRBV29-1	TRBD1	TRBJ1-1	CSARQGVGMNTEAFF	TGCAGCGCCAGACAGGGGGTAGGCATGAACACTGAAGCTTTCTTT
16	TRBV9	TRBD1	TRBJ2-3	CASSLGDSPSTDTQYF	TGTGCCAGCAGCCTCGGGGACAGCCCTAGCACAGATACGCAGTATTTT
13	TRBV28	.	TRBJ2-7	CATVRWGAYEQYF	TGTGCCACCGTCCGGTGGGGGGCCTACGAGCAGTACTTC
14	TRBV5-1	TRBD1	TRBJ1-4	CASSLAQGDEKLFF	TGCGCCAGCAGCTTGGCGCAGGGGGATGAAAAACTGTTTTTT
14	TRBV6-6	.	TRBJ2-7	CASSYRTDVYEQYF	TGTGCCAGCAGTTACCGGACAGACGTCTACGAGCAGTACTTC
14	TRBV6-4	TRBD1	TRBJ1-4	CASRPGQGVGKLFF	TGTGCCAGCAGACCGGGACAGGGGGTCGGAAAACTGTTTTTT
13	TRBV7-2	.	TRBJ2-7	CATYEGTNYEQYF	TGTGCCACCTACGAGGGAACCAACTACGAGCAGTACTTC
14	TRBV10-3	.	TRBJ2-3	CAISPITGTDTQYF	TGTGCCATCAGTCCAATTACAGGCACAGATACGCAGTATTTT
15	TRBV30	TRBD1	TRBJ1-2	CAWRGTAKQNNGYTF	TGTGCCTGGAGGGGGACAGCTAAACAAAACAATGGCTACACCTTC
16	TRBV14	.	TRBJ2-7	CASSFTLARGSDEQYF	TGTGCCAGCAGCTTCACCTTGGCTAGGGGAAGCGACGAGCAGTACTTC
13	TRBV7-6	.	TRBJ1-5	CASSSQGDQPQHF	TGTGCCAGCAGCTCTCAGGGTGATCAGCCCCAGCATTTT
16	TRBV4-1	TRBD2	TRBJ2-1	CASSHPPASRGDEQFF	TGCGCCAGCAGCCACCCCCCGGCCTCCCGGGGGGATGAGCAGTTCTTC
15	TRBV6-5	.	TRBJ2-7	CASSYSSAFSYEQYF	TGTGCCAGCAGTTATAGTTCCGCTTTCTCCTACGAGCAGTACTTC
15	TRBV18	.	TRBJ1-5	CASSPTHRIGQPQHF	TGTGCCAGCTCACCAACCCACCGTATCGGTCAGCCCCAGCATTTT
15	TRBV6-5	TRBD1	TRBJ2-3	CASSYSTGVIDTQYF	TGTGCCAGCAGTTACTCGACAGGGGTTATAGATACGCAGTATTTT
13	TRBV28	.	TRBJ1-2	CASSWGENYGYTF	TGTGCCAGCAGTTGGGGGGAGAACTATGGCTACACCTTC
14	TRBV11-3	.	TRBJ2-1	CASSLTSEDNEQFF	TGTGCCAGCAGCCTGACTAGTGAGGACAATGAGCAGTTCTTC
10	TRBV6-6	.	TRBJ2-3	CASGQDTQYF	TGTGCCAGCGGCCAAGATACGCAGTATTTT
13	TRBV30	.	TRBJ1-2	CAWSEEGSGGYTF	TGTGCCTGGAGTGAGGAGGGGTCAGGTGGCTACACCTTC
15	TRBV19	TRBD1	TRBJ1-6	CASSPDRAGNSPLHF	TGTGCCAGTAGTCCGGACAGGGCAGGTAATTCACCCCTCCACTTT
15	TRBV5-1	TRBD1	TRBJ1-5	CASSLGTGGNQPQHF	TGCGCCAGCAGCTTGGGGACAGGGGGCAATCAGCCCCAGCATTTT
16	TRBV7-9	TRBD2	TRBJ2-7	CASSSLRTSGAYEQYF	TGTGCCAGCAGTTCTCTTAGGACTAGCGGAGCCTACGAGCAGTACTTC
14	TRBV6-5	.	TRBJ2-7	CASSPRVTGLEQYF	TGTGCCAGCAGCCCTCGTGTGACAGGACTCGAGCAGTACTTC
13	TRBV30	.	TRBJ1-1	CAWSVLPGTEAFF	TGTGCCTGGAGTGTACTGCCGGGGACTGAAGCTTTCTTT
12	TRBV28	.	TRBJ1-2	CASSLVSYGYTF	TGTGCCAGCAGTTTAGTTAGCTATGGCTACACCTTC
15	TRBV2	.	TRBJ2-2	CASSSVVLNTGELFF	TGTGCCAGCAGTTCAGTGGTTCTCAACACCGGGGAGCTGTTTTTT
13	TRBV4-1	.	TRBJ2-3	CASSRLLTDTQYF	TGCGCCAGCAGCCGCCTATTAACAGATACGCAGTATTTT
16	TRBV11-1	TRBD2	TRBJ2-7	CASSLRRGLASDEQYF	TGTGCCAGCAGCTTAAGAAGGGGACTAGCGAGCGACGAGCAGTACTTC
15	TRBV4-3	.	TRBJ1-3	CASSQDVGAGNTIYF	TGCGCCAGCAGCCAAGACGTAGGGGCTGGAAACACCATATATTTT
14	TRBV7-3	.	TRBJ2-2	CASRPQRDTGELFF	TGTGCCAGCAGGCCCCAGAGGGACACCGGGGAGCTGTTTTTT
14	TRBV4-1	TRBD1	TRBJ1-6	CASSHIQGDSPLHF	TGCGCCAGCAGCCACATACAGGGGGACTCACCCCTCCACTTT
14	TRBV28	.	TRBJ2-3	CASRGGRAADTQYF	TGTGCCAGCAGAGGGGGGAGGGCCGCAGATACGCAGTATTTT
15	TRBV9	TRBD1	TRBJ2-7	CASSVGGQASYEQYF	TGTGCCAGCAGCGTAGGGGGACAGGCCTCCTACGAGCAGTACTTC
12	TRBV28	.	TRBJ2-7	CASSLRAGEQYF	TGTGCCAGCAGTTTACGGGCGGGCGAGCAGTACTTC
14	TRBV4-3	TRBD2	TRBJ2-7	CASSLFGGAYEQYF	TGCGCCAGCAGCCTTTTCGGGGGGGCCTACGAGCAGTACTTC
17	TRBV27	TRBD1	TRBJ1-1	CASRSNRDSISRTEAFF	TGTGCCAGCAGATCAAACCGGGACAGCATATCCCGAACTGAAGCTTTCTTT
15	TRBV6-4	TRBD1	TRBJ2-2	CASSDTGDNTGELFF	TGTGCCAGCAGTGACACAGGGGACAACACCGGGGAGCTGTTTTTT
13	TRBV6-5	.	TRBJ2-4	CASSSLAKNIQYF	TGTGCCAGCAGTTCCTTAGCCAAAAACATTCAGTACTTC
14	TRBV6-5	.	TRBJ2-3	CASSRGVITDTQYF	TGTGCCAGCAGTCGCGGGGTGATCACAGATACGCAGTATTTT
17	TRBV28	TRBD1	TRBJ2-3	CASSLDHGQGRADTQYF	TGTGCCAGCAGTTTAGACCACGGACAGGGAAGGGCAGATACGCAGTATTTT
14	TRBV28	.	TRBJ2-7	CASSPYPGNYEQYF	TGTGCCAGCAGCCCGTACCCAGGGAATTACGAGCAGTACTTC
14	TRBV7-2	.	TRBJ2-3	CATSPDWHTDTQYF	TGTGCCACGAGCCCTGACTGGCACACAGATACGCAGTATTTT
17	TRBV4-1	TRBD2	TRBJ2-1	CASSPVGLAGAGDEQFF	TGCGCCAGCAGCCCGGTGGGGCTAGCGGGGGCCGGGGATGAGCAGTTCTTC